These 9 T cell receptor beta chains came from one sample sequenced in a study of T cells in Graves' hyperthyroidism and ophthalmopathy. There were TCR beta CDR3 regions amplified from RNA transcripts. In the first-round RT-PCR of the TCR CDR3, the HTBI primer set was used. A single record per CDR3 protein comes from TCRdb applying MiXCR to the multiplex PCR reads. The sample yields 500,000 or so distinct CDR3 sequences, approximately 17% seen once. The source material was blood. All receptors come from a woman aged 18-35 years with Graves' ophthalmopathy.

V gene TRBV11-2 combines with J gene TRBJ1-2; D remains unclear. CDR3 length: 13 residues. Germline V gene sequence: CDR1 SGHAT, CDR2 FQNNGV. V lost 5 bases to trimming and J lost 4 bases, with 11 bases between them. This CDR3 is CASSAEGGYGYTF. In nucleotides, the CDR3 is TGTGCCAGCAGCGCCGAGGGTGGCTATGGCTACACCTTC.

The chain employs TRBV6-1 and TRBJ2-5, with D perhaps being TRBD1 or TRBD2 (6 bases each). The V gene lost 6 bases and the J gene lost 3 bases, with 20 bases spanning the gap. The CDR3 is made up of 16 amino acids. Looked up from germline, CDR1 is MNHNS and CDR2 is SASEGT. The CDR3 DNA reads TGTGCCAGCAGAATCATACAGGGAGGCGGCGAAGAGACCCAGTACTTC. Protein: CASRIIQGGGEETQYF.

This clonotype appeared a few times. The rearrangement links TRBV18 to TRBJ1-5, with unresolved D. V was clipped by 5 bases and J by 0 bases, with 8 bases between them. The germline gives CDR1 KGHSH, CDR2 LQKENI. The CDR3 contains 14 residues. Here the CDR3 DNA reads TGTGCCAGCTCAAGCCGGGGTAGCAATCAGCCCCAGCATTTT. Protein product: CASSSRGSNQPQHF.

This clonotype was observed at least ten times. The chain joins TRBV28 to TRBJ2-1; TRBD2 matches at 12 bases. This CDR3 is 14 amino acids long. CDR1 and CDR2 from the germline V gene are MDHEN and SYDVKM. The CDR3 DNA reads as TGTGCTTTATCCCCTAGCGGGAGGGGTAATGAGCAGTTCTTC. The encoded protein is CALSPSGRGNEQFF. Complete variable domain (other parts from reference TRBV28 and TRBJ2-1): DVKVTQSSRYLVKRTGEKVFLECVQDMDHENMFWYRQDPGLGLRLIYFSYDVKMKEKGDIPEGYSVSREKKERFSLILESASTNQTSMYLCALSPSGRGNEQFFGPGTRLTVL.

J is TRBJ2-7 and V is TRBV10-1; maybe TRBD1 (6 bases). CDR1 and CDR2 (germline): WNHNN, SYGVQD (reference sequence). The length of the CDR3 is 12 residues. Trimming took 8 bases from V and 3 from J, leaving 11 bases between them. The CDR3 region is CASGTPDYEQYF. DNA for the CDR3: TGCGCCAGCGGGACACCGGACTACGAGCAGTACTTC.

This clonotype was detected ten times or more. The chain employs TRBV7-9 and TRBJ1-5, with D possibly being TRBD1 (5 bases). The ends were cut back, 4 bases at V and 0 bases at J, with 13 bases in the middle. CDR3 length: 16 amino acids. CDR1 SEHNR and CDR2 FQNEAQ come from the germline V gene (reference sequence). The chain's CDR3 is CASSYGTANSNQPQHF. CDR3 bases: TGTGCCAGCAGCTACGGGACGGCAAATAGCAATCAGCCCCAGCATTTT.

This clonotype was detected ten times or more. The chain uses TRBV5-1 and TRBJ2-1; TRBD2 matches at 9 bases. Germline loops: CDR1 SGHRS, CDR2 YFSETQ. The CDR3 is 17 residues long. J lost 6 bases, V lost 0 bases, and 10 bases had no gene match. CDR3 bases: TGCGCCAGCAGCTTGGCCGGTAGCGGGAGTTCTGGCAATGAGCAGTTCTTC. It yields the protein CASSLAGSGSSGNEQFF.

This clonotype was counted at least ten times. V is TRBV2 and J is TRBJ2-3; no clear D. V was clipped by 6 bases and J by 2 bases, with 9 bases between them. CDR1 and CDR2 (germline): SNHLY, FYNNEI. The CDR3 spans 13 residues. The CDR3: CASSDTSTDTQYF. For the CDR3, the DNA is TGTGCCAGCAGCGACACCTCCACAGATACGCAGTATTTT.

The sample holds many counts of this clonotype. V is TRBV28 and J is TRBJ1-5; 7 bases align to TRBD1. This CDR3 spans 16 amino acids. Germline trimming cut 6 bases from V and 1 base from J; bases unmatched to any gene: 9. Germline lookup yields CDR1 MDHEN and CDR2 SYDVKM. DNA for the CDR3: TGTGCCAGCAGCCGCATACGGGGACAGAGCAATCAGCCCCAGCATTTT. Its protein product is CASSRIRGQSNQPQHF.